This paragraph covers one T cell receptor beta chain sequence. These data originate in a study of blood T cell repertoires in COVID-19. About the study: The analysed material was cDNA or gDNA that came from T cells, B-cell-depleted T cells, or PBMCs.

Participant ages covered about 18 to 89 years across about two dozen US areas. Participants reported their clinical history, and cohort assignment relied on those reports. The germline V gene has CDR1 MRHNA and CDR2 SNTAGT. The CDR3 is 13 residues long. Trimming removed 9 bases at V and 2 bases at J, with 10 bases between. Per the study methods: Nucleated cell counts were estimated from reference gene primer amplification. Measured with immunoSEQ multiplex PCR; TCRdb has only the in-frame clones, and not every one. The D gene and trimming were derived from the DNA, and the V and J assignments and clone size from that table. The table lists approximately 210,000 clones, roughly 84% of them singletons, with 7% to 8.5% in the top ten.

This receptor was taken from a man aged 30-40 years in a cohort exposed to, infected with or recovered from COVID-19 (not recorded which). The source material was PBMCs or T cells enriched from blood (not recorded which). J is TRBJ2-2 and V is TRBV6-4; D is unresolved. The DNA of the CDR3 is TGTGCCAGTAGCCGCGGTAACACCGGGGAGCTGTTTTTT. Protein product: CASSRGNTGELFF.